This TCR beta chain was recovered during a study of regulatory T cells in long-lasting Graves disease. This clonotype was seen ten or more times. The antigen is unknown. The time point denotes: persistent/refractory GD, antithyroid drugs over 5 years with positive TRAb. RNA from PBMCs was the source of the TCR library. According to the study, TCR beta libraries were built with iRepertoire HTBI primers and CDR3-region Arm-PCR. Via MiXCR, TCRdb re-called the multiplex PCR reads, giving one row per CDR3 protein. The sample shows about 470,000 distinct CDR3 sequences, 20% to 25% of them seen only once. Study-wide results and caveats: Blood alone, not thyroid tissue, was studied. Whereas 900 to 1,000 public clonotypes were shared by new patients, persistent patients shared more, at about 2,500. Persistent Graves' patients showed less TCR diversity than newly diagnosed ones.

This TCR derives from a female donor with Graves disease. Sequences were derived from peripheral blood mononuclear cells (PBMCs), sampled when the disease was refractory, from a patient treated with antithyroid drugs.

The chain's CDR3 is CAIREGQGAQETQYF. The CDR3 nucleotides read TGTGCCATCAGAGAGGGACAGGGCGCACAAGAGACCCAGTACTTC. The J gene is TRBJ2-5, the V gene TRBV10-3, with TRBD1 matching 9 bases. V trimming: 6 bases; J trimming: 2 bases; junction bases outside the gene matches: 7. Germline V gene data show CDR1 as ENHRY and CDR2 as SYGVKD. CDR3 length: 15 residues.